These 19 T cell receptor beta chains were sequenced from one sample in a study of beta chain features in type 1 diabetes. Since all of the isolated RNA was reverse transcribed, expressed TCRB transcripts were what got sequenced. Only in-frame clones appear in the TCRdb table, and some are missing; sequencing was by immunoSEQ multiplex PCR. The table records roughly 140,000 clones, about 7% of them present only once. The sample comprised central memory CD4+ T cells from blood. The source of these receptors is a young woman in good health.

The sample holds a few counts of this clone. The chain combines TRBV18 with TRBJ1-3, with 8 nucleotides matching TRBD1. The CDR3 has 16 amino acids. The germline V gene has CDR1 KGHSH and CDR2 LQKENI. The ends lost 5 bases at V and 2 bases at J; junction bases unmatched: 8. CDR3 DNA: TGTGCCAGCTCATCCGGACAGGGAGGAACTGGAAACACCATATATTTT. Its protein is CASSSGQGGTGNTIYF.

The CDR3 DNA reads as TGTGCCAGCAGCCTCGGGACAGCGGCCTACGAGCAGTACTTC. As protein: CASSLGTAAYEQYF. The chain links TRBV7-6 to TRBJ2-7; 7 nucleotides agree with TRBD1. Trimming took 5 bases from V and 2 from J; bases not matched to a gene: 6. The CDR3 runs 14 residues. In germline, CDR1 is SGHVS, CDR2 FNYEAQ.

The chain has TRBV6-6 and TRBJ2-7, with 9 positions matching TRBD1. The CDR3 contains 15 residues. V shed 6 bases and J 4 bases; nucleotides not matched to a gene: 10. Germline V gene sequence: CDR1 MNHNY, CDR2 SVGAGI (reference sequence). The CDR3 protein is CASRTTGTGPYEQYF. CDR3 in DNA: TGTGCCAGCAGGACGACCGGGACAGGGCCGTACGAGCAGTACTTC.

This clone was counted ten times or more. The J gene is TRBJ2-3, the V gene TRBV6-1; 7 nucleotides match TRBD1. The V gene end was trimmed by 9 bases and the J gene end by 0 bases; junction bases not matched to a gene: 6. The CDR3 totals 14 residues. Germline lookup yields CDR1 MNHNS and CDR2 SASEGT. The CDR3 DNA reads TGTGCCAGTCAACTGACAGGGAGCACAGATACGCAGTATTTT. Its translation is CASQLTGSTDTQYF.

The CDR3 here is CASRATGVNEKLFF. The CDR3 DNA follows: TGTGCCAGCAGGGCCACGGGAGTCAATGAAAAACTGTTTTTT. The chain uses TRBV6-6 and TRBJ1-4, with D hard to call. The V end was cut by 6 bases, the J end by 5 bases, with 13 bases between. From germline, CDR1 is MNHNY and CDR2 SVGAGI (reference sequence). The CDR3 covers 14 residues.

This clone occurred a few times. The chain employs TRBV7-3 and TRBJ2-5; the match to TRBD1 covers 7 bases. The CDR3 sequence is 15 residues long. Per the germline V gene, CDR1 is SGHTA and CDR2 is FQGTGA. The ends lost 5 bases at V and 3 bases at J; junction bases unmatched: 9. CDR3 residues: CASSPNSGTEETQYF. The DNA for the CDR3 is TGTGCCAGCAGCCCCAATTCCGGGACAGAAGAGACCCAGTACTTC.

This clone was found a few times. V usage is TRBV9 and J usage is TRBJ1-3, with D possibly matching TRBD1 (6 bases). This CDR3 is built from 18 residues. CDR1 SGDLS and CDR2 YYNGEE come from the germline V gene. The V end was cut by 0 bases, the J end by 0 bases, with 16 bases between. The CDR3: CASSVGPGTPSSGNTIYF. In nucleotides, the CDR3 is TGTGCCAGCAGCGTAGGACCCGGGACACCAAGCTCTGGAAACACCATATATTTT. Together with reference TRBV9 and TRBJ1-3, the CDR3 gives the full variable domain: DSGVTQTPKHLITATGQRVTLRCSPRSGDLSVYWYQQSLDQGLQFLIQYYNGEERAKGNILERFSAQQFPDLHSELNLSSLELGDSALYFCASSVGPGTPSSGNTIYFGEGSWLTVV.

This chain uses TRBV29-1 with TRBJ2-5; 11 nucleotides line up with TRBD1. There are 12 residues in the CDR3. Germline lookup yields CDR1 SQVTM and CDR2 ANQGSEA. V was clipped by 7 bases and J by 3 bases; unmatched bases: 1. The CDR3 DNA follows: TGCAGCGCGGGACAGGGGGAAGAGACCCAGTACTTC. Protein sequence: CSAGQGEETQYF.

Many counts were recorded for this clone. The genes are TRBV5-4 and TRBJ2-1; D gene uncertain. Germline values: CDR1 SGHNT, CDR2 YYREEE (reference sequence). V shed 0 bases and J shed 4 bases, with 11 bases lying between them. The CDR3 loop spans 15 amino acids. The CDR3: CASSLELTKYNEQFF. The DNA of the CDR3 is TGTGCCAGCAGCTTGGAACTCACCAAGTACAATGAGCAGTTCTTC.

The table lists this clone with many counts. This chain uses TRBV30 with TRBJ2-2; a possible D gene is TRBD1 (6 bases). Germline CDR1 and CDR2: GTSNPN and SVGIG (reference sequence). Trimming took 7 bases from V and 2 from J, leaving 23 bases between them. The CDR3 is made up of 17 amino acids. For the CDR3, the DNA is TGTGCCTCCAAAGGGGGATCCGGGACATCTAACACCGGGGAGCTGTTTTTT. Residues: CASKGGSGTSNTGELFF. Using reference TRBV30 and TRBJ2-2 for the parts outside the CDR3, the full variable domain is SQTIHQWPATLVQPVGSPLSLECTVEGTSNPNLYWYRQAAGRGLQLLFYSVGIGQISSEVPQNLSASRPQDRQFILSSKKLLLSDSGFYLCASKGGSGTSNTGELFFGEGSRLTVL.

This clone was seen more than once but under ten times. The chain carries TRBV27 and TRBJ1-5, with a weak D call TRBD1 (5 bases). Per the germline V gene, CDR1 is MNHEY and CDR2 is SMNVEV (reference sequence). The CDR3 has 17 residues. V was pared by 0 bases and J by 0 bases, with 12 bases between. The CDR3 DNA reads TGTGCCAGCAGTTTATCGTCAGGACATTCTAGCAATCAGCCCCAGCATTTT. As protein: CASSLSSGHSSNQPQHF.

This clone was seen only a few times. The chain carries TRBV11-2 and TRBJ2-1; D might be TRBD1 (6 bases). V was cut by 5 bases and J by 3 bases, with 17 bases left in between. CDR1 and CDR2 from the germline V gene are SGHAT and FQNNGV. The CDR3 consists of 16 residues. In DNA, the CDR3 is TGTGCCAGCAGCCGGAACAGGGTTGGGCTCTACAATGAGCAGTTCTTC. It translates to CASSRNRVGLYNEQFF. Full variable domain (missing parts from reference TRBV11-2 and TRBJ2-1): EAGVAQSPRYKIIEKRQSVAFWCNPISGHATLYWYQQILGQGPKLLIQFQNNGVVDDSQLPKDRFSAERLKGVDSTLKIQPAKLEDSAVYLCASSRNRVGLYNEQFFGPGTRLTVL.

The V gene is TRBV4-1, the J gene TRBJ1-2; 7 nucleotides agree with TRBD1. The CDR3 is 14 amino acids. V was clipped by 4 bases and J by 8 bases; unmatched bases: 10. CDR1 MGHRA and CDR2 YSYEKL come from the germline V gene. DNA of the CDR3: TGCGCCAGCAGCCGCCCTCAGGGGGAGCGCGGCTACACCTTC. Translation gives CASSRPQGERGYTF.

The chain is built from TRBV27 and TRBJ1-1; no clear D. CDR1 and CDR2 (germline): MNHEY, SMNVEV (reference sequence). V lost 5 bases and J lost 4, with 11 bases in between. This CDR3 has 13 residues. The CDR3, as DNA: TGTGCCAGCAGTGACACCACCGGCACTGAAGCTTTCTTT. Protein product: CASSDTTGTEAFF.

In DNA form, the CDR3 reads TGTGCCAGCAGCTTATATCCCGGATCTAGCGGGACCGAGCAGTACTTC. Translation gives CASSLYPGSSGTEQYF. The genes are TRBV7-6 and TRBJ2-7; 9 nucleotides agree with TRBD2. This CDR3 region has 16 residues. Germline loops: CDR1 SGHVS, CDR2 FNYEAQ. V dropped 2 bases and J dropped 6; count of bases not matched to a gene: 11.

This clone was observed at least ten times. The CDR3 loop reads CASCVGLAGVADTQYF. In DNA, the CDR3 is TGTGCCAGCTGCGTCGGACTAGCGGGAGTTGCAGATACGCAGTATTTT. The chain employs TRBV7-9 and TRBJ2-3; 13 bases line up with TRBD2. Losses at the gene ends were 8 bases for V and 4 bases for J; bases not matched to a gene: 9. Germline V gives CDR1 SEHNR, CDR2 FQNEAQ (reference sequence). This CDR3 comprises 16 residues.

This clone was seen at least ten times. The chain links TRBV14 to TRBJ1-5, with 8 bases lining up with TRBD1. Germline CDR1 reads SGHDN; CDR2 reads FVKESK. The CDR3 sequence is 15 residues long. With V trimmed by 6 bases and J by 4 bases, 8 bases remained unmatched. The CDR3 DNA follows: TGTGCCAGCAGACTTGGACAGGGTTTAAATCAGCCCCAGCATTTT. Translated, it gives CASRLGQGLNQPQHF.

This clone was observed many times. The chain links TRBV7-9 to TRBJ1-1, with 11 bases lining up with TRBD1. Germline V CDR1 and CDR2: SEHNR, FQNEAQ (reference sequence). The CDR3 totals 14 residues. V was clipped by 5 bases and J by 5 bases; unmatched bases: 4. CDR3 DNA sequence: TGTGCCAGCAGCCTCGGACAGGGGGCGACTGAAGCTTTCTTT. Its translation: CASSLGQGATEAFF.

This clone was detected a few times. The chain couples TRBV28 to TRBJ2-1; 7 bases fit TRBD2. CDR1 is MDHEN, CDR2 SYDVKM, per germline. The CDR3 sequence is 15 residues long. CDR3 sequence reads: CVCGEGGPSYNEQFF. CDR3 DNA: TGTGTGTGTGGGGAGGGCGGCCCCTCCTACAATGAGCAGTTCTTC.